This T cell receptor beta chain was identified during a study of T cell repertoires in cytomegalovirus infection. Overall study context: Signatures in public TCR beta sequences pointed to both CMV infection and matching HLA type.

TCRdb fed the reads into MiXCR, producing one record per CDR3 protein. The top ten hold over 10% of the sample, which has 510,000 or so distinct CDR3 sequences, less than 30% seen once. Points from the study as a whole: Clonotypes of TCR beta that were HLA-C-restricted and CMV-specific dominated the ex vivo response. CMV carriers having the relevant HLA were flagged by cumulative public TCR beta family frequency.

Losses at the gene ends were 4 bases for V and 5 bases for J; bases not matched to a gene: 14. The CDR3 is 19 amino acids. CDR1 and CDR2 from the germline V gene are SGHRS and YFSETQ. This clonotype turned up a few times. Its antigen is still unknown. The V gene is TRBV5-1, the J gene TRBJ2-2, with 13 bases that match TRBD2. The sample taken for sequencing was PBMCs. The origin of this receptor is a human donor in good health (CMV status not recorded). Some clones in this sample may be carry-over from other donors' samples. CDR3: CASSPRTSGSTGGTGELFF. The CDR3 nucleotides read TGCGCCAGCAGCCCTCGGACTAGCGGGAGTACTGGGGGAACCGGGGAGCTGTTTTTT.